This TCR beta chain is from a study of cytomegalovirus exposure and HLA in healthy donors. CDR1 is SGHDT, CDR2 YYEEEE, per germline. The CDR3 extends over 14 amino acids. Trimming pared 0 bases from V and 2 bases from J, leaving 7 bases between. In the PCR, 60 Vbeta and 13 Jbeta primers were used. Sequencing was performed with immunoSEQ multiplex PCR; in TCRdb, only in-frame clones are kept and a portion is missing. This repertoire shows some 82,000 clones, 70% to 85% found once; its top ten account for roughly 2.3%. The receptor was isolated from a woman aged 50 to 60 in good health and CMV-seronegative. The genes are TRBV5-6 and TRBJ2-3; D not certain. Sequenced sample: PBMCs. CDR3 coding DNA: TGTGCCAGCAGCTTGGTGGCAGTCACAGATACGCAGTATTTT. Protein sequence: CASSLVAVTDTQYF.